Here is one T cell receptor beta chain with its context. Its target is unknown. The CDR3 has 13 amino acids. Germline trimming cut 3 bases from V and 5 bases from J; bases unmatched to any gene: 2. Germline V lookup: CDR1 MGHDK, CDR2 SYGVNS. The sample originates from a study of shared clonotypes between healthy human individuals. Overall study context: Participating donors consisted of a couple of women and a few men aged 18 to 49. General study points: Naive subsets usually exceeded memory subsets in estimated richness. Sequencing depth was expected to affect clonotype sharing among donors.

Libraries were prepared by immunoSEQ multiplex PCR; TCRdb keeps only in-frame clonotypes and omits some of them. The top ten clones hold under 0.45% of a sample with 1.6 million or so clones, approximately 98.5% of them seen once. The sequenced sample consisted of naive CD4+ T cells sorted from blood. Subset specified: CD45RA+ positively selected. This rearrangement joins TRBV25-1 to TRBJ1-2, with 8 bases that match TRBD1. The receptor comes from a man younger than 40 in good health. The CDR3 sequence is CASSETGEYGYTF. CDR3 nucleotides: TGTGCCAGCAGTGAGACAGGGGAATATGGCTACACCTTC.